This passage covers 27 T cell receptor beta chains from one sample sequenced in a study of T cells in Graves' hyperthyroidism and ophthalmopathy. TCR beta CDR3 regions were amplified from RNA. TCR CDR3 regions were first amplified by RT-PCR with HTBI primers. Each CDR3 protein is one row after TCRdb ran MiXCR on the multiplex PCR reads. The sample holds about 420,000 distinct CDR3 sequences, roughly 13% seen once. The sample comprised blood. The receptors here all came from a woman younger than 30 with Graves' hyperthyroidism.

The rearrangement uses TRBV7-3 and TRBJ2-7; 8 nucleotides line up with TRBD2. The junction had 24 bases not matched to a gene; V was cut back by 2 bases and J by 0 bases. Germline CDR1 is SGHTA and CDR2 is FQGTGA. The CDR3 contains 22 residues. CDR3: CASSLQRECLGTHITGSYEQYF. DNA of the CDR3: TGTGCCAGCAGCTTACAGCGGGAGTGTTTAGGGACTCATATCACGGGCTCCTACGAGCAGTACTTC. Using reference TRBV7-3 and TRBJ2-7 for the parts outside the CDR3, the full variable domain is GAGVSQTPSNKVTEKGKYVELRCDPISGHTALYWYRQSLGQGPEFLIYFQGTGAADDSGLPNDRFFAVRPEGSVSTLKIQRTERGDSAVYLCASSLQRECLGTHITGSYEQYFGPGTRLTVT.

There are many counts of this clonotype. V gene TRBV5-1 combines with J gene TRBJ1-1; D is perhaps TRBD1 (6 bases). This CDR3 is built from 12 residues. The V gene lost 0 bases and the J gene lost 9 bases, with 9 bases spanning the gap. Germline loops: CDR1 SGHRS, CDR2 YFSETQ. CDR3 DNA sequence: TGCGCCAGCAGCTTGGAGGGGGTTCAAGCTTTCTTT. Protein: CASSLEGVQAFF.

This clonotype was recorded many times. The rearrangement links TRBV12-3 or TRBV12-4 to TRBJ2-1; TRBD2 matches 8 bases. The CDR3 sequence is 15 residues long. The V and J ends lost 4 bases and 7 bases, in that order; junction bases with no gene match: 9. CDR3 DNA sequence: TGTGCCAGCAGTTCGCGGAGCGGGAGAGGTAATGAGCAGTTCTTC. Translated, it gives CASSSRSGRGNEQFF.

This clonotype occurred a few times. J is TRBJ1-2 and V is TRBV20-1, with 7 bases lining up with TRBD1. This CDR3 is built from 16 residues. Germline V lookup: CDR1 DFQATT, CDR2 SNEGSKA (reference sequence). V lost 4 bases, J lost 7 bases, and 18 bases stayed unmatched. CDR3 sequence (DNA): TGCAGTGCTATCAGTAGATTTAAGGGGGCGCTTTCTGGCTACACCTTC. Amino acids: CSAISRFKGALSGYTF.

The genes are TRBV29-1 and TRBJ2-5; perhaps TRBD2 as D (5 bases). With 6 bases removed from V and 10 bases from J, the gap between germline ends came to 27 bases. This CDR3 is built from 15 residues. CDR1 and CDR2 (germline): SQVTM, ANQGSEA. CDR3 sequence: CSVRHWGGGKRDQYF. CDR3 nucleotide sequence: TGCAGCGTCCGTCACTGGGGTGGTGGCAAGAGGGACCAGTACTTC.

As concerns this clonotype: The final CDR3 position lacks the conserved phenylalanine or tryptophan, pointing to a likely read error. This chain connects TRBV18 to TRBJ2-3; D might be TRBD1 (6 bases). Trimming pared 1 base from V and 2 bases from J, leaving 16 bases between. This CDR3 has 17 amino acids. CDR1 is KGHSH and CDR2 is LQKENI in the germline V gene. The CDR3 DNA sequence: TGTGCCAGCTCACCACTCTCGGCAGGGGAGAACACAGATACGCAGTATTCT. Its protein product is CASSPLSAGENTDTQYS.

As concerns this clonotype: With a much larger clone just one base away, this may be a read error. The chain joins TRBV20-1 to TRBJ1-1, with D possibly matching TRBD1 (6 bases). Trimming removed 4 bases from V and 5 bases from J, with 17 bases in between. The CDR3 has 14 amino acids. Germline loops: CDR1 DFQATT, CDR2 SNEGSKA (reference sequence). The CDR3 reads CSAKDGGRMTEAFF. As DNA, the CDR3 is TGCAGTGCTAAAGATGGGGGGCGGATGACTGAAGCTTTCTTT.

This clonotype was detected many times. The chain joins TRBV28 to TRBJ2-7; D not resolved. Trimming shortened V by 5 bases and J by 2 bases, and 16 bases separated the two germline ends. The CDR3 is made up of 15 amino acids. Germline assignment: CDR1 MDHEN and CDR2 SYDVKM. The CDR3 region is CASSGSGVKAYEQYF. CDR3 coding DNA: TGTGCCAGCAGTGGCTCAGGAGTAAAGGCCTACGAGCAGTACTTC.

The chain uses TRBV6-2 or TRBV6-3 and TRBJ1-2; D remains ambiguous. Trimming left V 9 bases short and J 4 bases short, with 15 bases between. CDR3 length: 13 amino acids. Germline V gene lookup returns CDR1 MNHEY and CDR2 SVGEGT. The CDR3 bases are TGTGCCAGTCGAATCCCCGGAGGCTATGGCTACACCTTC. This encodes CASRIPGGYGYTF.

This clonotype was seen a handful of times. J is TRBJ2-1 and V is TRBV4-2; the D gene is possibly TRBD2 (5 bases). V lost 3 bases and J lost 9, with 21 bases in between. The germline gives CDR1 LGHNA, CDR2 YNFKEQ. The CDR3 consists of 16 residues. CDR3 amino acids: CASSHEPTIGGGEQFF. CDR3 nucleotides: TGTGCCAGCAGCCACGAACCCACAATAGGAGGCGGTGAGCAGTTCTTC.

This clonotype was seen many times. This chain connects TRBV29-1 to TRBJ1-4, with unresolved D. The V end lost 3 bases, the J end lost 8 bases, and 7 bases lay between the germline ends. Germline lookup yields CDR1 SQVTM and CDR2 ANQGSEA. The CDR3 loop spans 11 amino acids. CDR3 nucleotide sequence: TGCAGCGTTGATCAGAGCGAAAAACTGTTTTTT. Protein: CSVDQSEKLFF.

The chain joins TRBV7-9 to TRBJ2-7; 10 bases fit TRBD1. V dropped 5 bases and J dropped 0; count of bases not matched to a gene: 10. The CDR3 spans 17 residues. The germline gives CDR1 SEHNR, CDR2 FQNEAQ (reference sequence). The CDR3 nucleotides are TGTGCCAGCAGCCCCGGGACAGGGGCCTATTCCTCCTACGAGCAGTACTTC. Protein sequence: CASSPGTGAYSSYEQYF.

In its sample, this clonotype was seen a few times. The chain is built from TRBV12-3 or TRBV12-4 and TRBJ1-1, with D perhaps matching TRBD1 (6 bases). Trimming took off 3 bases at V and 0 bases at J, with 11 bases between the two ends. This CDR3 is 15 amino acids long. The CDR3 loop is CASSFDRPMNTEAFF. The DNA of the CDR3 is TGTGCCAGCAGTTTCGACAGGCCTATGAACACTGAAGCTTTCTTT.

Points on this clonotype: One base away lies a much larger clone, so this may be a sequencing read error. The chain uses TRBV28 and TRBJ1-1, with a possible D match to TRBD1 (5 bases). The CDR3 is 19 amino acids. CDR1 MDHEN and CDR2 SYDVKM come from the germline V gene. CDR3 bases: TGTGCCAGCAGCTTGGCCCCACGGGGCCCAGAACACTCGAACACTGAAGCTTCCTTT. This codes for CASSLAPRGPEHSNTEASF.

At least ten counts were recorded for this clonotype. The J gene is TRBJ1-1, the V gene TRBV9; D unclear. Per the germline V gene, CDR1 is SGDLS and CDR2 is YYNGEE. Trimming cost V 3 bases and J 4 bases, with 13 bases left between them. The CDR3 contains 14 residues. The CDR3 DNA follows: TGTGCCAGCAGCGGAGAACAGTTCACCACTGAAGCTTTCTTT. Its translation is CASSGEQFTTEAFF.

At least ten counts were recorded for this clonotype. This chain links TRBV28 with TRBJ2-7; 8 bases agree with TRBD2. The length of the CDR3 is 14 residues. V was clipped by 10 bases and J by 0 bases; unmatched bases: 8. Germline CDR1 and CDR2: MDHEN and SYDVKM. The CDR3 sequence: CATVIAGTSYEQYF. The DNA for the CDR3 is TGTGCCACCGTTATAGCGGGGACCTCCTACGAGCAGTACTTC.

This sequence joins TRBV12-3 or TRBV12-4 and TRBJ1-4; D remains ambiguous. Trimming shortened V by 3 bases and J by 8 bases, and 13 bases separated the two germline ends. CDR3 length equals 14 residues. This chain's CDR3 is CASSLSGVWEKLFF. CDR3 nucleotide sequence: TGTGCCAGCAGTTTGAGCGGGGTATGGGAAAAACTGTTTTTT.

This clonotype was recorded at least ten times. The chain joins TRBV27 to TRBJ2-3; 7 nucleotides agree with TRBD1. The trim removed 2 bases at V and 6 bases at J, leaving 5 bases unmatched. The CDR3 extends over 14 amino acids. Germline loops: CDR1 MNHEY, CDR2 SMNVEV (reference sequence). CDR3 sequence reads: CASSLPGGRDTQYF. CDR3 in DNA: TGTGCCAGCAGTTTACCAGGGGGAAGGGATACGCAGTATTTT.

This clonotype was seen many times. In DNA form, the CDR3 reads TGTGCCAGCAGCATACAGGGCGGTGATCAGCCCCAGCATTTT. As protein: CASSIQGGDQPQHF. The chain couples TRBV12-3 or TRBV12-4 to TRBJ1-5, with D perhaps TRBD1 (6 bases). The CDR3 has 14 residues. V was trimmed by 6 bases and J by 5 bases, leaving 14 bases between them.

This clonotype was found many times. The V gene is TRBV20-1, the J gene TRBJ2-3; D possibly corresponds to TRBD2 (5 bases). The CDR3 is 16 residues long. From germline, CDR1 is DFQATT and CDR2 SNEGSKA (reference sequence). V lost 6 bases and J lost 1, with 20 bases in between. CDR3 region: CSAPGPVAHRTDTQYF. The DNA of the CDR3 is TGCAGTGCCCCGGGTCCCGTAGCGCACCGCACAGATACGCAGTATTTT.

Many counts were recorded for this clonotype. The gene calls are TRBV30 and TRBJ1-4; a weak D match, TRBD1 (5 bases). The germline V and J ends were trimmed by 0 bases and 7 bases, with 18 bases remaining between them. The germline V gene encodes CDR1 GTSNPN and CDR2 SVGIG (reference sequence). The CDR3 runs 16 residues. CDR3 sequence reads: CAWSVRGQGTSEKLFF. The CDR3 nucleotides are TGTGCCTGGAGTGTACGGGGTCAGGGAACGAGTGAAAAACTGTTTTTT.

This clonotype appeared many times. The chain is built from TRBV12-3 or TRBV12-4 and TRBJ2-7, with D perhaps TRBD1 (6 bases). The CDR3 is 15 amino acids. V lost 6 bases and J lost 7, with 22 bases in between. This CDR3 is CASRTGQPSVSEQYF. CDR3 coding DNA: TGTGCCAGCAGAACCGGACAGCCCTCTGTGAGTGAGCAGTACTTC.

This clonotype has ten or more counts. V and J are TRBV28 and TRBJ2-1; possibly TRBD2 for D (7 bases). Germline V lookup: CDR1 MDHEN, CDR2 SYDVKM. V was pared by 7 bases and J by 1 base, with 23 bases between. The CDR3 extends over 18 amino acids. The CDR3: CASMGAGAHRESYNEQFF. CDR3 sequence (DNA): TGTGCCAGCATGGGGGCGGGAGCGCACCGGGAGTCCTACAATGAGCAGTTCTTC.

This clonotype was seen at least ten times. The chain is built from TRBV6-1 and TRBJ1-1, with no clear D. CDR1 is MNHNS and CDR2 is SASEGT in the germline V gene. The CDR3 is 14 residues long. Trimming stripped 5 bases from V and 0 bases from J, with 10 bases between. The CDR3 DNA reads TGTGCCAGCAGTAGAGGTGGGATGAACACTGAAGCTTTCTTT. Protein: CASSRGGMNTEAFF.

Regarding this clonotype: A read error may produce the germline difference seen at one junction end. The chain is built from TRBV6-4 and TRBJ2-6; D is perhaps TRBD2 (6 bases). The germline V gene has CDR1 MRHNA and CDR2 SNTAGT. CDR3 length: 19 amino acids. CDR3 in DNA: TGTGCCAGCAGTTACTCGAGGAGGGCCGGAAGGTCTGGGGCCAACGTCCTGACTTTC. Amino acid sequence: CASSYSRRAGRSGANVLTF.

In its sample, this clonotype was seen a few times. The gene calls are TRBV7-2 and TRBJ2-5; D could derive from TRBD1 or TRBD2 (5 bases each). The CDR3 covers 13 residues. V was pared by 7 bases and J by 1 base, with 10 bases between. Germline V lookup: CDR1 SGHTA, CDR2 FQGNSA. The CDR3 loop is CASTRDPQETQYF. The CDR3 nucleotides read TGTGCCAGCACCAGGGACCCCCAAGAGACCCAGTACTTC.

The rearrangement links TRBV19 to TRBJ1-4, with a possible D match to TRBD1 (6 bases). V lost 5 bases and J 2 bases, leaving 9 bases between the germline ends. Germline CDR1 reads LNHDA; CDR2 reads SQIVND (reference sequence). The CDR3 runs 14 residues. Here the CDR3 DNA reads TGTGCCAGTAGTGCGGGGGCGACTAATGAAAAACTGTTTTTT. Translation gives CASSAGATNEKLFF.